Below are 23 T cell receptor beta chains sequenced from a single sample in a study of shared clonotypes between healthy human individuals. Some clones are missing from TCRdb's copy, which holds only in-frame ones; the method was immunoSEQ multiplex PCR. The sample lists roughly 410,000 clones; 95% to 97% were seen once. The sample taken for sequencing was memory CD8+ T cells sorted from blood. The subset: CD45RO+ cells pooled with CCR7-negative TemRA cells. The receptors originated from a man aged 25-45 years in good health.

J is TRBJ2-1 and V is TRBV29-1; 10 positions agree with TRBD2. The germline V gene has CDR1 SQVTM and CDR2 ANQGSEA. V gave up 4 bases and J gave up 0 bases; unmatched junction bases: 6. The CDR3 is 16 residues long. CDR3 amino acids: CSVGKLAGFSYNEQFF. CDR3 bases: TGCAGCGTTGGAAAACTAGCGGGATTCTCCTACAATGAGCAGTTCTTC.

The table lists this clone with a count of one. The CDR3 reads CAWSVRRPEAFF. In DNA, the CDR3 is TGTGCCTGGAGTGTACGGCGGCCTGAAGCTTTCTTT. This rearrangement joins TRBV30 to TRBJ1-1; D unclear. The ends were cut back, 0 bases at V and 6 bases at J, with 8 bases in the middle. The CDR3 is 12 residues long. Germline CDR1 reads GTSNPN; CDR2 reads SVGIG (reference sequence).

The CDR3 DNA sequence: TGTGCCAGCAGGCTAGGCTGGGGACAGGGTTACGAGCAGTACTTC. Protein sequence: CASRLGWGQGYEQYF. This chain uses TRBV28 with TRBJ2-7; TRBD1 matches 9 bases. The J segment lost 4 bases and the V segment lost 6 bases, leaving 10 bases of the junction unmatched. The CDR3 totals 15 residues. Germline V gives CDR1 MDHEN, CDR2 SYDVKM.

The rearrangement joins TRBV20-1 to TRBJ2-5; the D is unclear. Trimming removed 3 bases at V and 1 base at J, with 3 bases between. The CDR3 sequence is 11 residues long. Germline V gene data show CDR1 as DFQATT and CDR2 as SNEGSKA (reference sequence). Here the CDR3 reads CSASSQETQYF. CDR3 nucleotides: TGCAGTGCTAGTTCCCAAGAGACCCAGTACTTC.

This clone was counted a few times. The chain links TRBV5-6 to TRBJ2-3; D is ambiguous. Trimming removed 3 bases from V and 3 bases from J, with 5 bases in between. Germline V CDR1 and CDR2: SGHDT, YYEEEE. The CDR3 has 12 residues. CDR3 bases: TGTGCCAGCAGCTGGGCAACAGATACGCAGTATTTT. It specifies CASSWATDTQYF.

The genes are TRBV10-3 and TRBJ2-2; TRBD1 matches 10 bases. CDR3 length: 17 amino acids. J lost 4 bases, V lost 4 bases, and 9 bases had no gene match. The germline CDR1 and CDR2 sequences are ENHRY and SYGVKD. CDR3 bases: TGTGCCATCAGTGCGAATCGGGACAGGGGAACCACCGGGGAGCTGTTTTTT. Amino acids: CAISANRDRGTTGELFF.

The rearrangement links TRBV6-1 to TRBJ1-3; D gene ambiguous. This CDR3 is built from 14 residues. Germline V gene lookup returns CDR1 MNHNS and CDR2 SASEGT. V shed 0 bases and J shed 0 bases, with 3 bases lying between them. The CDR3 here is CASSEAFSGNTIYF. The CDR3 DNA reads as TGTGCCAGCAGTGAAGCGTTCTCTGGAAACACCATATATTTT.

For this clone: The junction departs from the called germline gene at one end, perhaps through a read error. This rearrangement joins TRBV30 to TRBJ2-1; 12 bases line up with TRBD2. The CDR3 is 13 residues long. Germline V gives CDR1 GTSNPN, CDR2 SVGIG (reference sequence). The CDR3 sequence is CAWSAQTSGSTIF. The CDR3 DNA sequence: TGTGCCTGGAGTGCCCAGACTAGCGGGAGTACGATCTTC. The full variable domain, in which reference TRBV30 and TRBJ2-1 provide the parts outside the CDR3, is SQTIHQWPATLVQPVGSPLSLECTVEGTSNPNLYWYRQAAGRGLQLLFYSVGIGQISSEVPQNLSASRPQDRQFILSSKKLLLSDSGFYLCAWSAQTSGSTIFGPGTRLTVL.

As regards this clone: A read error may produce the germline difference seen at one junction end. V gene TRBV6-1 combines with J gene TRBJ2-6, with a weak D call TRBD1 (5 bases). Germline CDR1 MNHNS, CDR2 SASEGT. The CDR3 loop spans 15 amino acids. The CDR3 coding sequence is TGTGCCAGCAGTTTGGGCAGCTCTGGGGCCAACGTCCCGACTTTC. Its translation is CASSLGSSGANVPTF.

Worth noting for this clone: In the same sample, other DNA sequences code for this CDR3. CDR3 residues: CASSLTQGYEQYF. CDR3 bases: TGTGCCAGCAGCTTAACCCAGGGTTACGAGCAGTACTTC. J is TRBJ2-7 and V is TRBV7-2; D is perhaps TRBD1 (5 bases). Trimming removed 2 bases from V and 4 bases from J, with 9 bases in between. The CDR3 is 13 amino acids. The germline gives CDR1 SGHTA, CDR2 FQGNSA. Full variable domain (missing parts from reference TRBV7-2 and TRBJ2-7): GAGVSQSPSNKVTEKGKDVELRCDPISGHTALYWYRQSLGQGLEFLIYFQGNSAPDKSGLPSDRFSAERTGGSVSTLTIQRTQQEDSAVYLCASSLTQGYEQYFGPGTRLTVT.

The gene calls are TRBV6-6 and TRBJ2-2, with TRBD2 identical over 8 bases. The CDR3 length is 15 residues. Germline values: CDR1 MNHNY, CDR2 SVGAGI (reference sequence). The J segment lost 6 bases and the V segment lost 10 bases, leaving 13 bases of the junction unmatched. CDR3 sequence: CATLPGGRYSGELFF. DNA for the CDR3: TGTGCCACCCTCCCGGGAGGGCGGTATTCCGGGGAGCTGTTTTTT.

The chain links TRBV5-1 to TRBJ1-1; D perhaps matches TRBD1 (5 bases). CDR1 is SGHRS and CDR2 is YFSETQ in the germline V gene. There are 17 residues in the CDR3. V lost 0 bases, J lost 3 bases, and 18 bases lay in between. The CDR3 region has the DNA TGCGCCAGCAGCTTGGCAGATACGCAGGGAGGGGACACTGAAGCTTTCTTT. Translated: CASSLADTQGGDTEAFF.

This chain joins TRBV6-1 and TRBJ2-7; no clear D. With 3 bases removed from V and 3 bases from J, the gap between germline ends came to 6 bases. The CDR3 is made up of 12 amino acids. CDR1 and CDR2 (germline): MNHNS, SASEGT. The DNA for the CDR3 is TGTGCCAGCAGTGAGCCCAACTACGAGCAGTACTTC. It specifies CASSEPNYEQYF.

V usage is TRBV2 and J usage is TRBJ1-1; TRBD1 is a possible D gene (6 bases). With 7 bases removed from V and 0 bases from J, the gap between germline ends came to 21 bases. This CDR3 has 17 residues. Germline lookup yields CDR1 SNHLY and CDR2 FYNNEI. Written as DNA, the CDR3 is TGTGCCAGCATCCTACGAGGGGGGAAGAACCTGAACACTGAAGCTTTCTTT. This sequence encodes CASILRGGKNLNTEAFF.

J is TRBJ2-7 and V is TRBV6-1; tentative D call: TRBD2 (5 bases). Germline CDR1 is MNHNS and CDR2 is SASEGT. Trimming pared 2 bases from V and 2 bases from J, leaving 10 bases between. This CDR3 comprises 14 residues. The DNA of the CDR3 is TGTGCCAGCAGTGAATACACGGGAACCTACGAGCAGTACTTC. Residues: CASSEYTGTYEQYF.

The genes are TRBV6-4 and TRBJ1-2; maybe TRBD1 (6 bases). The germline gives CDR1 MRHNA, CDR2 SNTAGT. Between the trimmed V and J ends, which lost 6 bases and 4 bases, there was a span of 21 bases. This CDR3 is 16 amino acids long. The CDR3 here is CASRATAGGAGYGYTF. Here the CDR3 DNA reads TGTGCCAGCAGGGCAACCGCGGGGGGCGCCGGCTATGGCTACACCTTC.

This clone was picked up one time. The CDR3, as DNA: TGTGCCAGCAGCTTTTCCGGGACAGGGGGGTACTACGAGCAGTACTTC. Its translation: CASSFSGTGGYYEQYF. This chain links TRBV5-4 with TRBJ2-7; 11 bases are a match to TRBD1. The CDR3 is made up of 16 amino acids. Germline CDR1 is SGHNT and CDR2 is YYREEE (reference sequence). V dropped 2 bases and J dropped 3; count of bases not matched to a gene: 7.

This clone has a single count. The rearrangement uses TRBV2 and TRBJ2-7, with D perhaps assigned TRBD1 or TRBD2 (6 bases each). CDR1 is SNHLY and CDR2 is FYNNEI in the germline V gene. Between the trimmed V and J ends, which lost 7 bases and 0 bases, there was a span of 16 bases. The CDR3 covers 15 residues. CDR3 residues: CASKGPGASSYEQYF. As DNA, the CDR3 is TGTGCCAGCAAGGGGCCGGGGGCCTCCTCCTACGAGCAGTACTTC. The variable domain in full, completed from reference TRBV2 and TRBJ2-7, reads EPEVTQTPSHQVTQMGQEVILRCVPISNHLYFYWYRQILGQKVEFLVSFYNNEISEKSEIFDDQFSVERPDGSNFTLKIRSTKLEDSAMYFCASKGPGASSYEQYFGPGTRLTVT.

J is TRBJ2-7 and V is TRBV6-5; possibly TRBD1 or TRBD2 for D (5 bases each). From germline, CDR1 is MNHEY and CDR2 SVGAGI. V lost 3 bases to trimming and J lost 1 base, with 10 bases between them. CDR3 length: 14 amino acids. As DNA, the CDR3 is TGTGCCAGCAGTTATGAGGGGCAATCCTACGAGCAGTACTTC. This gives the protein CASSYEGQSYEQYF.

This clone came up once. CDR3: CASSEFGWAETDTQYF. CDR3 in DNA: TGTGCCAGCAGTGAATTCGGGTGGGCGGAAACAGATACGCAGTATTTT. The chain carries TRBV25-1 and TRBJ2-3; no reliable D call. The CDR3 has 16 amino acids. Between the trimmed V and J ends, which lost 1 base and 3 bases, there was a span of 14 bases. The V gene's germline CDR1 is MGHDK and CDR2 SYGVNS.

This rearrangement joins TRBV6-6 to TRBJ2-2; 12 bases are shared with TRBD2. The V and J ends lost 3 bases and 8 bases, in that order; junction bases with no gene match: 4. The CDR3 spans 15 residues. Germline-derived CDR1 and CDR2 are MNHNY and SVGAGI (reference sequence). The CDR3 DNA reads TGTGCCAGCAGTTATTCTAGCGGGAGGGAGGGGGAGCTGTTTTTT. Protein: CASSYSSGREGELFF.

This chain uses TRBV29-1 with TRBJ2-1; D possibly corresponds to TRBD2 (6 bases). The V gene's germline CDR1 is SQVTM and CDR2 ANQGSEA. Trimming shortened V by 4 bases and J by 4 bases, and 11 bases separated the two germline ends. CDR3 length equals 13 residues. The CDR3 here is CSVGGTLYNEQFF. The CDR3 region has the DNA TGCAGCGTTGGGGGGACTTTATACAATGAGCAGTTCTTC.

This chain uses TRBV11-2 with TRBJ1-2; no definite D call. The length of the CDR3 is 13 residues. The V end lost 5 bases, the J end lost 2 bases, and 9 bases lay between the germline ends. Germline CDR1 SGHAT, CDR2 FQNNGV. The CDR3 nucleotides are TGTGCCAGCAGCCCCCACCAAAACTATGGCTACACCTTC. This sequence encodes CASSPHQNYGYTF.